This passage covers 4 T cell receptor beta chains from one sample sequenced in a study of post-analysis software for immune sequencing data. These receptors' antigens are unknown. TCR beta libraries were prepared from cDNA with unique molecular identifiers. TCRdb recomputed calls from the PCR reads with MiXCR, one row per CDR3 protein. The sample shows about 770,000 distinct CDR3 sequences, under 60% of them seen only once. Overall study results and limits: The five TRBV segments detected at higher frequency in patients than in controls included TRBV5-6, TRBV5-1 and TRBV20-1.

Source material: blood. Receptor source: a girl between 10 and 17 years old with multiple sclerosis.

This clonotype occurred once. Its ends do not fully match the called genes, so a read error is possible. The chain combines TRBV7-9 with TRBJ1-2, with D unresolved. Germline lookup yields CDR1 SEHNR and CDR2 FQNEAQ (reference sequence). This CDR3 contains 14 residues. The CDR3 DNA is TGTGCCAGCGGCTTAGTCGCGGATCCATATGGCTACACCTTC. The encoded protein is CASGLVADPYGYTF.

This clonotype was recorded a few times. The V call is TRBV20-1, the J call TRBJ1-1; D is undetermined. V was pared by 3 bases and J by 3 bases, with 14 bases between. Germline CDR1 is DFQATT and CDR2 is SNEGSKA (reference sequence). CDR3 length: 14 residues. The CDR3 region has the DNA TGCAGTGCTAGCGTCCCGGGCATGGACACTGAAGCTTTCTTT. Translation gives CSASVPGMDTEAFF.

There are a few counts of this clonotype. V gene TRBV15 combines with J gene TRBJ2-5, with TRBD2 identical over 11 bases. The CDR3 consists of 19 residues. V trimming: 1 base; J trimming: 0 bases; junction bases outside the gene matches: 10. CDR1 LNHNV and CDR2 YYDKDF come from the germline V gene (reference sequence). In DNA form, the CDR3 reads TGTGCCACCAGCAGAGGAAGAGGGACTAGCGGAGTGTACCAAGAGACCCAGTACTTC. The encoded protein is CATSRGRGTSGVYQETQYF.

The rearrangement links TRBV28 to TRBJ1-1; 8 bases match TRBD1. With V trimmed by 8 bases and J by 6 bases, 11 bases remained unmatched. The CDR3 consists of 14 residues. CDR1 and CDR2 from the germline V gene are MDHEN and SYDVKM. CDR3 sequence (DNA): TGTGCCAGCGGGCCCAGGGGGCCTGGGGCTGAAGCTTTCTTT. Translated, it gives CASGPRGPGAEAFF.